One and the same sample provided the 8 T cell receptor beta chains below, sequenced in a study of blood T cell repertoires in COVID-19. Libraries were prepared by immunoSEQ multiplex PCR; TCRdb keeps only in-frame clonotypes and omits some of them. The sample contains 200,000 to 250,000 clones, 88% of which appear only once. Sample: PBMCs or T cells enriched from blood (not recorded which). These receptors were collected from a woman between 50 and 59 years old with acute COVID-19.

The chain joins TRBV7-9 to TRBJ2-2; D might be TRBD2 (7 bases). V lost 1 base and J 3 bases, leaving 18 bases between the germline ends. CDR1 SEHNR and CDR2 FQNEAQ come from the germline V gene (reference sequence). The CDR3 loop spans 18 amino acids. CDR3 DNA sequence: TGTGCCAGCAGCTTAGGGAGGTTGCGGGGGCCGGACACCGGGGAGCTGTTTTTT. Amino acid sequence: CASSLGRLRGPDTGELFF.

The rearrangement links TRBV6-2 or TRBV6-3 to TRBJ2-7, with a tentative D call TRBD1 (6 bases). The germline gives CDR1 MNHEY, CDR2 SVGEGT. The CDR3 sequence is 16 residues long. Trimming shortened V by 2 bases and J by 0 bases, and 14 bases separated the two germline ends. The CDR3 reads CASSYVATDSSYEQYF. The CDR3 DNA sequence: TGTGCCAGCAGTTACGTAGCGACGGACAGCTCCTACGAGCAGTACTTC.

This clone was counted only a few times. The chain uses TRBV28 and TRBJ2-7; possible D gene TRBD2, 5 bases. Trimming took off 5 bases at V and 4 bases at J, with 12 bases between the two ends. Germline V lookup: CDR1 MDHEN, CDR2 SYDVKM. This CDR3 is built from 13 residues. CDR3 amino acids: CASSPTSPYEQYF. The CDR3 bases are TGTGCCAGCAGTCCAACTAGTCCTTACGAGCAGTACTTC. Supplemented by reference TRBV28 and TRBJ2-7, the full variable domain reads DVKVTQSSRYLVKRTGEKVFLECVQDMDHENMFWYRQDPGLGLRLIYFSYDVKMKEKGDIPEGYSVSREKKERFSLILESASTNQTSMYLCASSPTSPYEQYFGPGTRLTVT.

This chain links TRBV21-1 with TRBJ2-3; the table's D call, TRBD2, has no DNA check behind it. TRBV21-1 represents a pseudogene. This CDR3 is 17 amino acids long. CDR3 protein: CASSKEAGGPSTDTQYF. The CDR3 DNA reads as TGTGCCAGCAGCAAAGAAGCGGGAGGGCCGAGCACAGATACGCAGTATTTT.

The chain links TRBV7-9 to TRBJ1-3, with TRBD1 matching 7 bases. V lost 10 bases and J lost 2; bases outside the gene matches: 5. Per germline, CDR1 SEHNR and CDR2 FQNEAQ (reference sequence). This CDR3 region has 13 residues. CDR3 loop: CAKTGIAGNTIYF. Written as DNA, the CDR3 is TGTGCCAAGACAGGGATCGCTGGAAACACCATATATTTT.

This clone was detected a few times. The chain joins TRBV15 to TRBJ2-3; D perhaps matches TRBD2 (6 bases). V lost 5 bases to trimming and J lost 1 base, with 13 bases between them. The germline V gene has CDR1 LNHNV and CDR2 YYDKDF (reference sequence). The CDR3 totals 15 residues. The CDR3 coding sequence is TGTGCCACCAGCTACACGGGACTCGGCACAGATACGCAGTATTTT. This translates into CATSYTGLGTDTQYF.

The chain joins TRBV7-8 to TRBJ2-7; 7 nucleotides line up with TRBD1. Germline V gene lookup returns CDR1 SGHVS and CDR2 FQNEAQ. CDR3 size: 14 residues. With V trimmed by 1 base and J by 4 bases, 4 bases remained unmatched. In nucleotides, the CDR3 is TGTGCCAGCAGCTTAGGGGGGACAGCTTACGAGCAGTACTTC. Amino acids: CASSLGGTAYEQYF.

The chain links TRBV7-2 to TRBJ2-2; 13 bases agree with TRBD2. V shed 5 bases and J 7 bases; nucleotides not matched to a gene: 7. Germline loops: CDR1 SGHTA, CDR2 FQGNSA. The CDR3 is 16 residues long. The CDR3 loop is CASSLLAGGRNGELFF. CDR3 nucleotide sequence: TGTGCCAGCAGCCTACTAGCGGGAGGGCGTAACGGGGAGCTGTTTTTT. The full variable domain, completed using reference TRBV7-2 and TRBJ2-2, is GAGVSQSPSNKVTEKGKDVELRCDPISGHTALYWYRQSLGQGLEFLIYFQGNSAPDKSGLPSDRFSAERTGGSVSTLTIQRTQQEDSAVYLCASSLLAGGRNGELFFGEGSRLTVL.